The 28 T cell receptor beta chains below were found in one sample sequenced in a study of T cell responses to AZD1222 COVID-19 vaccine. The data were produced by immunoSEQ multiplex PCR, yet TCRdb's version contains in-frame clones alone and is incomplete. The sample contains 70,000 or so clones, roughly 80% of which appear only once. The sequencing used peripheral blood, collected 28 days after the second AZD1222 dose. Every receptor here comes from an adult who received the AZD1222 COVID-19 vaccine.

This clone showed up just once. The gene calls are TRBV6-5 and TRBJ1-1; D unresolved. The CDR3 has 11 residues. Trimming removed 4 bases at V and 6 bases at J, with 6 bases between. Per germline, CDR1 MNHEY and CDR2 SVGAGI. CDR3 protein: CASSSGPEAFF. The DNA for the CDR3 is TGTGCCAGCAGTTCTGGCCCTGAAGCTTTCTTT.

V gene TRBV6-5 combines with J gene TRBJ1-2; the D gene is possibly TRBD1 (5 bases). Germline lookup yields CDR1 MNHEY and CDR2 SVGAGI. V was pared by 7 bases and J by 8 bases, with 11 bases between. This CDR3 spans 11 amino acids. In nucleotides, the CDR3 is TGTGCCAGCACCACGGGGGGAGGCTACACCTTC. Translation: CASTTGGGYTF.

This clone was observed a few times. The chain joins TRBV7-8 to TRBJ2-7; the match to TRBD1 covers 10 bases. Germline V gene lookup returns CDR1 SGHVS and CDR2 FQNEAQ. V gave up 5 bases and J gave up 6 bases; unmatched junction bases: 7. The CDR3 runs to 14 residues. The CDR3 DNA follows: TGTGCCAGCAGCACAAGGACAGGGGGGATCGAGCAGTACTTC. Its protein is CASSTRTGGIEQYF.

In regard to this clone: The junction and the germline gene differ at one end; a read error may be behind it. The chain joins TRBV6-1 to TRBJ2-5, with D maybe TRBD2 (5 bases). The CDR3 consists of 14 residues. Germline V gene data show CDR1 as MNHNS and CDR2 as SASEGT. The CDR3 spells CASREVVTRGTQYF. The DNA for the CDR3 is TGTGCCAGCAGGGAAGTTGTAACCCGGGGGACCCAGTACTTC.

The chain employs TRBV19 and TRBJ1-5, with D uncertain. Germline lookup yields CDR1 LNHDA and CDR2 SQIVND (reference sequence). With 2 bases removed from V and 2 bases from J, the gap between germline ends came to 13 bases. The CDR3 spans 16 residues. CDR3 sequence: CASSIQSASGNQPQHF. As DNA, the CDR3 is TGTGCCAGTAGTATACAATCAGCCTCCGGCAATCAGCCCCAGCATTTT. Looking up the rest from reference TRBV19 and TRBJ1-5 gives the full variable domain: DGGITQSPKYLFRKEGQNVTLSCEQNLNHDAMYWYRQDPGQGLRLIYYSQIVNDFQKGDIAEGYSVSREKKESFPLTVTSAQKNPTAFYLCASSIQSASGNQPQHFGDGTRLSIL.

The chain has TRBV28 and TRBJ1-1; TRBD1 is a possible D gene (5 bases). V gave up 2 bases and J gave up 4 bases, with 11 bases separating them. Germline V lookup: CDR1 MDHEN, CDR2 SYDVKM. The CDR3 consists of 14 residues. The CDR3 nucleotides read TGTGCCAGCAGTTTACAGGGTTTGGGCACTGAAGCTTTCTTT. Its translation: CASSLQGLGTEAFF.

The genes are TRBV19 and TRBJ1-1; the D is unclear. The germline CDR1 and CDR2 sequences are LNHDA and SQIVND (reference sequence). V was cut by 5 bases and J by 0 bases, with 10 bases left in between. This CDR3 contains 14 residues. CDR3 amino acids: CASSQKVMNTEAFF. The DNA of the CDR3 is TGTGCCAGTAGTCAGAAGGTCATGAACACTGAAGCTTTCTTT.

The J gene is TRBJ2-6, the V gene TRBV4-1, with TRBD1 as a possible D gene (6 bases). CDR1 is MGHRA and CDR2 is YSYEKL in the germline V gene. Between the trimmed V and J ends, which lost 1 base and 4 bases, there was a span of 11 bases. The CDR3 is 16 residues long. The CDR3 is CASSQGTGTGANVLTF. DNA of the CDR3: TGCGCCAGCAGCCAAGGCACAGGGACCGGGGCCAACGTCCTGACTTTC.

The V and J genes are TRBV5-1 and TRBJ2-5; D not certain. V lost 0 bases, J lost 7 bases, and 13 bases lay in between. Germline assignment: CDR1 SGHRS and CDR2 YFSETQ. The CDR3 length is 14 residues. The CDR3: CASSLVGLVGTQYF. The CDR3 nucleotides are TGCGCCAGCAGCTTGGTAGGGCTTGTAGGGACCCAGTACTTC.

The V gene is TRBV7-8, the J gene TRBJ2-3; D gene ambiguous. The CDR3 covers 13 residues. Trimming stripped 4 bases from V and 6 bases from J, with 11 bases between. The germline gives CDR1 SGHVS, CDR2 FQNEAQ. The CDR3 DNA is TGTGCCAGCAGCTCAATGGGATATGATACGCAGTATTTT. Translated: CASSSMGYDTQYF. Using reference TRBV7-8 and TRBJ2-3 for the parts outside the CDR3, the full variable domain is GAGVSQSPRYKVAKRGQDVALRCDPISGHVSLFWYQQALGQGPEFLTYFQNEAQLDKSGLPSDRFFAERPEGSVSTLKIQRTQQEDSAVYLCASSSMGYDTQYFGPGTRLTVL.

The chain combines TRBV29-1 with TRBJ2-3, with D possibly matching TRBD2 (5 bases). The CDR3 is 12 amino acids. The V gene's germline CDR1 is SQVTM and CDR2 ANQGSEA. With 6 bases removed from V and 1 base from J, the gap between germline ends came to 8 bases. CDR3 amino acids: CSVSGGTDTQYF. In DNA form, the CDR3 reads TGCAGCGTCTCCGGGGGCACAGATACGCAGTATTTT.

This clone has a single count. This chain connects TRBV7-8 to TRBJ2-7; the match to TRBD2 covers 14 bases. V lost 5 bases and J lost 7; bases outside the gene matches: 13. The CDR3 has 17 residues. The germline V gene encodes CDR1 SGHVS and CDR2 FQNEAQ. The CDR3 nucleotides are TGTGCCAGCAGCCATGGGACTAGCGGGAGAGGGGTTTATGAGCAGTACTTC. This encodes CASSHGTSGRGVYEQYF.

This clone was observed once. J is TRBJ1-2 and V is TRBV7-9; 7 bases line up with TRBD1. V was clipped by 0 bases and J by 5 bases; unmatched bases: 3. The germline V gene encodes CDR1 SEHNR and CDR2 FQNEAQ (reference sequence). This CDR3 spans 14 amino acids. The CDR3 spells CASSLAGQWYGYTF. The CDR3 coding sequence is TGTGCCAGCAGCTTAGCGGGACAGTGGTATGGCTACACCTTC.

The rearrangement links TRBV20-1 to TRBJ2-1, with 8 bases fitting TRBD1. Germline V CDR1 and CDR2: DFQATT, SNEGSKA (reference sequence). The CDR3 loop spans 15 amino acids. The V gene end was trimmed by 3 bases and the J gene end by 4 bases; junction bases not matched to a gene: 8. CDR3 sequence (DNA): TGCAGTGCTAGTTCCGACAGGGGCCGGTACAATGAGCAGTTCTTC. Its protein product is CSASSDRGRYNEQFF.

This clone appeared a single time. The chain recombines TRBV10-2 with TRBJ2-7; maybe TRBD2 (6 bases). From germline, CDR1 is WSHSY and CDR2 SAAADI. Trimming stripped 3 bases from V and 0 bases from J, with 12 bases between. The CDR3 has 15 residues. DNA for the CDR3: TGCGCCAGCAGTGAAGTGTGGGGGGACTCCTACGAGCAGTACTTC. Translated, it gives CASSEVWGDSYEQYF.

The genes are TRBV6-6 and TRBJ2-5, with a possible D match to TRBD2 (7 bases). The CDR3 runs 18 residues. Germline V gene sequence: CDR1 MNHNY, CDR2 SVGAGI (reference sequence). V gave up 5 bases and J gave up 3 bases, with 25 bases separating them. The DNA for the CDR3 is TGTGCCAGCAGTCCTCGCGGCCCAGGGGCGGGAGTGGAAGAGACCCAGTACTTC. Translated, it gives CASSPRGPGAGVEETQYF.

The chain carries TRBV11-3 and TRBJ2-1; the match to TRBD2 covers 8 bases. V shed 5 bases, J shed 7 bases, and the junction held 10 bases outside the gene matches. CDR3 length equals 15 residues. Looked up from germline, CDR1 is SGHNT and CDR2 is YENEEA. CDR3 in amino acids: CASSLRGGLWNEQFF. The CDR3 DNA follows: TGTGCCAGCAGCCTCCGGGGGGGCCTCTGGAATGAGCAGTTCTTC.

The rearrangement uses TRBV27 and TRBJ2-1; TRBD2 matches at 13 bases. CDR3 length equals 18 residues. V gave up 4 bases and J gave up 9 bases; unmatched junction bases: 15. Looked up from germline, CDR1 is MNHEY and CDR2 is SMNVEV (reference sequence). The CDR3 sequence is CASSSWRTSGRGMGEQFF. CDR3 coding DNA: TGTGCCAGCAGTTCTTGGAGGACTAGCGGGAGAGGGATGGGTGAGCAGTTCTTC.

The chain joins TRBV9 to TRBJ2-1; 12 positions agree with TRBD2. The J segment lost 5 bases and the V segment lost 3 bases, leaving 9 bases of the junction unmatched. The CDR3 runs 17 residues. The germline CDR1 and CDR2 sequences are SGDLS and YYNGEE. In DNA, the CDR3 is TGTGCCAGCAGCGGGGATAAACTAGCGGGAGGACACAATGAGCAGTTCTTC. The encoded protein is CASSGDKLAGGHNEQFF.

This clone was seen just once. DNA of the CDR3: TGTGCCAGTAGAACGGACAGGGCCCGGGCCAACGTCCTGACTTTC. Translation: CASRTDRARANVLTF. The gene calls are TRBV19 and TRBJ2-6; 8 bases fit TRBD1. The CDR3 covers 15 residues. V dropped 6 bases and J dropped 5; count of bases not matched to a gene: 6. Germline V gives CDR1 LNHDA, CDR2 SQIVND (reference sequence).

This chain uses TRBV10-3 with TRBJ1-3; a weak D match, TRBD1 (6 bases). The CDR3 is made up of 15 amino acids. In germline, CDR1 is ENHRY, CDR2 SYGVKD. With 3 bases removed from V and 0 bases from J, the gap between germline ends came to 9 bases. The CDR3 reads CAISEQGSSGNTIYF. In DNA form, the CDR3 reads TGTGCCATCAGTGAACAGGGCTCCTCTGGAAACACCATATATTTT.

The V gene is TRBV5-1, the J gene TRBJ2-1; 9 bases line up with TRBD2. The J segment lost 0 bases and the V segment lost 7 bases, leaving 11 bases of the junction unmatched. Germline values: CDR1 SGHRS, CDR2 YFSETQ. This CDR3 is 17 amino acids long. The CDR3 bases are TGCGCCAGCCGAGGACTAGCGATAGGTCTCTCCTACAATGAGCAGTTCTTC. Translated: CASRGLAIGLSYNEQFF.

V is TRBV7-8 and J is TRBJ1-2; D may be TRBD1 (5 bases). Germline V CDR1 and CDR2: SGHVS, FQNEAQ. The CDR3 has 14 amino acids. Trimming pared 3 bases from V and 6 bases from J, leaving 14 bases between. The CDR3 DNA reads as TGTGCCAGCAGCTTCATCCGGGGCGGCAATGGCTACACCTTC. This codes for CASSFIRGGNGYTF.

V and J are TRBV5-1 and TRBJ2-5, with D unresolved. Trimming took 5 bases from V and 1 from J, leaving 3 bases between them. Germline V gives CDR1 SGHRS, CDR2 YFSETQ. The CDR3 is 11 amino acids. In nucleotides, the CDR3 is TGCGCCAGCAGAGGCCAAGAGACCCAGTACTTC. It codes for CASRGQETQYF.

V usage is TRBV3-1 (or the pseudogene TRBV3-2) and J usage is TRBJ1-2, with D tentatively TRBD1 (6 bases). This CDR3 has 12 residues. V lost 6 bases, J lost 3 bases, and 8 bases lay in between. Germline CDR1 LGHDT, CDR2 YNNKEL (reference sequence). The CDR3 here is CASRGGDYGYTF. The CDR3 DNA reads TGTGCCAGCAGAGGGGGGGACTATGGCTACACCTTC.

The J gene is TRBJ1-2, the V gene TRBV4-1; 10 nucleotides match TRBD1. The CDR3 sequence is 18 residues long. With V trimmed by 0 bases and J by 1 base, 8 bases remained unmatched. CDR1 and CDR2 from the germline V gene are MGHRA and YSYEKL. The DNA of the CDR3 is TGCGCCAGCAGCCAAGATAGACGGGACAGGGGCTATAACTATGGCTACACCTTC. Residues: CASSQDRRDRGYNYGYTF.

The CDR3, as DNA: TGTGCCAGCAGCGTAGATGGGACAGATACGCAGTATTTT. This encodes CASSVDGTDTQYF. The rearrangement links TRBV9 to TRBJ2-3; D unresolved. Trimming left V 0 bases short and J 3 bases short, with 5 bases between. In germline, CDR1 is SGDLS, CDR2 YYNGEE. The CDR3 runs 13 residues.

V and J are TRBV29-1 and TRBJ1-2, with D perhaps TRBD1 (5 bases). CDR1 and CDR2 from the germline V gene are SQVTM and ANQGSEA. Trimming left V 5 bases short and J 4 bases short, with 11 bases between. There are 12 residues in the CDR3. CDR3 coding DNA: TGCAGCGTTCCCGGGACGGCCTATGGCTACACCTTC. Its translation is CSVPGTAYGYTF.